Listed below are T cell receptor beta chains from one sample, sequenced in a study of blood T cell repertoires in COVID-19. Produced via immunoSEQ multiplex PCR; TCRdb's table is partial and in-frame only. The sample yields 40,000 to 50,000 clones, over 70% seen once. The source material was peripheral blood. The receptors stem from a woman older than 75 with COVID-19, enrolled during active disease. Both conserved end residues are part of each CDR3. A D gene is named only where the DNA matches it firmly. Expanded clones get a size class; other rows say once, few or many, or leave the size out.

d_gene,v_gene,abundance,j_gene,CDR3aa,CDR3nt
.,TRBV4-2,.,TRBJ1-4,CASSQDLGRVNEKLFF,TGTGCCAGCAGCCAAGATCTTGGGCGGGTAAATGAAAAACTGTTTTTT
.,TRBV18,.,TRBJ1-3,CASSPQASGNTIYF,TGTGCCAGCTCACCGCAGGCTTCTGGAAACACCATATATTTT
.,TRBV5-1,.,TRBJ2-1,CASSLVSGSYNEQFF,TGCGCCAGCAGCTTGGTGTCAGGGTCGTACAATGAGCAGTTCTTC
TRBD1,TRBV3-1/TRBV3-2,once,TRBJ1-4,CASRLTGTNEKLFF,TGTGCCAGCAGGCTGACAGGGACTAATGAAAAACTGTTTTTT
TRBD1,TRBV7-3,.,TRBJ2-5,CASSSTGPRETQYF,TGTGCCAGCAGCTCGACAGGGCCGAGAGAGACCCAGTACTTC
.,TRBV29-1,.,TRBJ1-2,CSVQRPGKGYTF,TGCAGCGTCCAGAGACCAGGTAAAGGCTACACCTTC
TRBD1,TRBV7-9,.,TRBJ1-1,CASSAGGQITEAFF,TGTGCCAGCAGCGCAGGGGGACAGATCACTGAAGCTTTCTTT
.,TRBV18,.,TRBJ1-2,CASSPQEGLGYGYTF,TGTGCCAGCTCACCTCAGGAGGGGCTGGGCTATGGCTACACCTTC
.,TRBV4-2,.,TRBJ1-4,CASSQDPDSRLFF,TGTGCCAGCAGCCAGGACCCGGACAGCCGATTGTTTTTT
.,TRBV7-9,once,TRBJ1-5,CASSLGSQGQPQHF,TGTGCCAGCAGCTTAGGGTCCCAGGGCCAGCCCCAGCATTTT